The next 19 T cell receptor beta chains were all read from a single sample in a study of beta chain features in type 1 diabetes. As every portion of the isolated RNA was reverse transcribed, the sequencing read expressed TCRB transcripts. Repertoires were generated with immunoSEQ multiplex PCR, while TCRdb's copy carries only in-frame clones and drops some. The repertoire consists of roughly 310,000 clones, with roughly 11% occurring once and the leading ten covering more than 0.015%. Sequenced input: naive CD4+ T cells from blood. All receptors come from a woman younger than 45 in good health.

This clone has only a few counts. V gene TRBV7-9 combines with J gene TRBJ2-5; the match to TRBD1 covers 11 bases. The CDR3 contains 15 residues. Germline V gene sequence: CDR1 SEHNR, CDR2 FQNEAQ (reference sequence). The J segment lost 4 bases and the V segment lost 4 bases, leaving 5 bases of the junction unmatched. This chain's CDR3 is CASSSGQGAGETQYF. CDR3 in DNA: TGTGCCAGCAGCTCAGGACAGGGGGCGGGAGAGACCCAGTACTTC.

The table lists this clone with a few counts. The V gene is TRBV11-3, the J gene TRBJ2-7; 8 nucleotides match TRBD2. Germline lookup yields CDR1 SGHNT and CDR2 YENEEA. V lost 1 base, J lost 2 bases, and 4 bases stayed unmatched. The CDR3 is 15 amino acids. This CDR3 is CASSLAAGGTYEQYF. CDR3 DNA: TGTGCCAGCAGCTTAGCGGCGGGAGGAACCTACGAGCAGTACTTC.

The chain has TRBV4-3 and TRBJ2-7, with 12 bases identical to TRBD1. With V trimmed by 0 bases and J by 6 bases, 6 bases remained unmatched. This CDR3 region has 16 residues. Germline V gene data show CDR1 as LGHNA and CDR2 as YSLEER. CDR3 bases: TGCGCCAGCAGCCAAGACCCGGGACAGGGGGCCGGCGAGCAGTACTTC. This encodes CASSQDPGQGAGEQYF.

The gene calls are TRBV28 and TRBJ2-1; 8 bases are shared with TRBD2. CDR1 is MDHEN, CDR2 SYDVKM, per germline. This CDR3 contains 19 residues. The ends lost 5 bases at V and 6 bases at J; junction bases unmatched: 21. CDR3 residues: CASSPIGLAGPRGANEQFF. The CDR3 coding sequence is TGTGCCAGCAGTCCAATCGGCCTAGCGGGCCCCAGGGGAGCCAATGAGCAGTTCTTC. Filled out from reference TRBV28 and TRBJ2-1, the complete variable domain reads DVKVTQSSRYLVKRTGEKVFLECVQDMDHENMFWYRQDPGLGLRLIYFSYDVKMKEKGDIPEGYSVSREKKERFSLILESASTNQTSMYLCASSPIGLAGPRGANEQFFGPGTRLTVL.

The chain is built from TRBV15 and TRBJ2-1, with 11 bases that match TRBD1. From germline, CDR1 is LNHNV and CDR2 YYDKDF (reference sequence). With V trimmed by 0 bases and J by 7 bases, 8 bases remained unmatched. The CDR3 has 17 residues. CDR3 bases: TGTGCCACCAGCAGAGATCTGGGGGACAGGGGGGGTAATGAGCAGTTCTTC. This translates into CATSRDLGDRGGNEQFF.

This clone appeared a few times. The chain joins TRBV7-2 to TRBJ1-2; 7 nucleotides match TRBD1. The CDR3 has 12 residues. CDR1 and CDR2 (germline): SGHTA, FQGNSA. With V trimmed by 9 bases and J by 4 bases, 5 bases remained unmatched. CDR3 in amino acids: CASAQGSYGYTF. CDR3 in DNA: TGTGCCAGTGCACAGGGGTCCTATGGCTACACCTTC.

V usage is TRBV5-6 and J usage is TRBJ2-7, with D perhaps matching TRBD1 (6 bases). Per germline, CDR1 SGHDT and CDR2 YYEEEE. V shed 3 bases and J shed 1 base, with 14 bases lying between them. The CDR3 sequence is 15 residues long. CDR3 sequence (DNA): TGTGCCAGCAGCTCAGAGAACCAGGGGTCCTACGAGCAGTACTTC. It codes for CASSSENQGSYEQYF.

This clone was counted only a few times. This chain connects TRBV29-1 to TRBJ2-3, with 9 bases fitting TRBD2. V gave up 2 bases and J gave up 4 bases; unmatched junction bases: 7. From germline, CDR1 is SQVTM and CDR2 ANQGSEA. The CDR3 contains 15 residues. The CDR3 bases are TGCAGCGTTGAACTAGCGGGGTCGTCCCCAGATACGCAGTATTTT. Encoded protein: CSVELAGSSPDTQYF.

The rearrangement links TRBV30 to TRBJ1-1; no firm D call. The CDR3 contains 12 residues. Germline CDR1 is GTSNPN and CDR2 is SVGIG (reference sequence). With 6 bases removed from V and 1 base from J, the gap between germline ends came to 9 bases. This chain's CDR3 is CACSRSNTEAFF. The CDR3 DNA sequence: TGTGCCTGTTCCAGGTCGAACACTGAAGCTTTCTTT.

This clone showed up just a few times. This sequence joins TRBV6-5 and TRBJ1-2; D possibly corresponds to TRBD1 (5 bases). Germline V gives CDR1 MNHEY, CDR2 SVGAGI. This CDR3 region has 16 residues. Trimming pared 2 bases from V and 11 bases from J, leaving 24 bases between. CDR3 DNA: TGTGCCAGCAGTTACCGAACTTTTTATAACAGGTTTTGGTACACCTTC. It yields the protein CASSYRTFYNRFWYTF.

The CDR3 DNA reads as TGTGCCAGCAGTCAAGGACTAGCGGAGACCTACGAGCAGTACTTC. Translated: CASSQGLAETYEQYF. This chain links TRBV28 with TRBJ2-7; TRBD2 matches at 10 bases. Germline loops: CDR1 MDHEN, CDR2 SYDVKM. This CDR3 comprises 15 residues. Trimming at V came to 5 bases and at J to 2 bases, leaving 6 bases not matched to a gene.

This clone came up a few times. V is TRBV9 and J is TRBJ2-3; 8 nucleotides line up with TRBD2. After removal of 3 bases from V and 0 bases from J, the junction contained 6 bases not matched to a gene. CDR1 and CDR2 from the germline V gene are SGDLS and YYNGEE. The CDR3 sequence is 16 residues long. The CDR3 spells CASSAQLAESTDTQYF. The CDR3 DNA reads TGTGCCAGCAGCGCCCAACTAGCGGAGAGCACAGATACGCAGTATTTT.

This rearrangement joins TRBV4-3 to TRBJ1-3; no reliable D call. The CDR3 spans 15 residues. Germline V CDR1 and CDR2: LGHNA, YSLEER. Between the trimmed V and J ends, which lost 0 bases and 0 bases, there was a span of 6 bases. CDR3 sequence (DNA): TGCGCCAGCAGCCAAGATGAGAACTCTGGAAACACCATATATTTT. This codes for CASSQDENSGNTIYF.

As to this clone: The sample holds other DNA sequences that translate to the same CDR3. The gene calls are TRBV9 and TRBJ2-1; 12 nucleotides match TRBD2. Germline lookup yields CDR1 SGDLS and CDR2 YYNGEE. The CDR3 is 15 residues long. With V trimmed by 3 bases and J by 4 bases, 2 bases remained unmatched. In DNA form, the CDR3 reads TGTGCCAGCAGCGCGGGACTAGCGGGTTACAATGAGCAGTTCTTC. The encoded protein is CASSAGLAGYNEQFF.

This clone was observed many times. Its ends do not fully match the called genes, so a read error is possible. The chain recombines TRBV30 with TRBJ2-4, with 7 bases identical to TRBD1. Germline CDR1 GTSNPN, CDR2 SVGIG (reference sequence). The length of the CDR3 is 13 residues. CDR3 residues: CAWSTSPGTASNF. CDR3 nucleotides: TGTGCCTGGAGCACCTCCCCCGGGACAGCTTCAAACTTC.

This clone was recorded only once. V and J are TRBV7-3 and TRBJ2-3, with 8 bases identical to TRBD1. With 5 bases clipped from V and 4 bases from J, the junction kept 8 bases outside the gene matches. The CDR3 is 15 amino acids. Germline assignment: CDR1 SGHTA and CDR2 FQGTGA. The CDR3 coding sequence is TGTGCCAGCAGCATCTCCGGGACAGGTGCAGATACGCAGTATTTT. Translating gives CASSISGTGADTQYF.

The rearrangement uses TRBV29-1 and TRBJ2-1, with 7 bases that match TRBD2. Germline trimming cut 5 bases from V and 13 bases from J; bases unmatched to any gene: 11. This CDR3 region has 12 residues. Germline V gene sequence: CDR1 SQVTM, CDR2 ANQGSEA. The CDR3 sequence is CSVFGEGAGQFF. CDR3 nucleotides: TGCAGCGTTTTCGGAGAAGGAGCGGGACAGTTCTTC.

V gene TRBV7-2 combines with J gene TRBJ2-1; no reliable D call. Germline values: CDR1 SGHTA, CDR2 FQGNSA. V was clipped by 2 bases and J by 8 bases, with 10 bases between them. This CDR3 has 13 amino acids. CDR3 DNA sequence: TGTGCCAGCAGCTTATCATCCCGGGATGAGCAGTTCTTC. It yields the protein CASSLSSRDEQFF.

The chain is built from TRBV27 and TRBJ2-1, with 12 bases matching TRBD2. The junction had 6 bases not matched to a gene; V was cut back by 6 bases and J by 6 bases. Germline V lookup: CDR1 MNHEY, CDR2 SMNVEV (reference sequence). The CDR3 has 15 residues. The CDR3 nucleotides read TGTGCCAGCAGCCCTACTAGCGGGAGGTTCAATGAGCAGTTCTTC. Translating it yields CASSPTSGRFNEQFF.